The present TCR beta chain was sequenced within a study of HIV-infected patients and healthy controls. This clonotype has only a few counts. The CDR3 is 14 residues long. CDR1 is GTSNPN, CDR2 SVGIG, per germline (reference sequence). The germline V and J ends were trimmed by 2 bases and 5 bases, with 16 bases remaining between them. One entry per CDR3 protein results from TCRdb running MiXCR on the 5' RACE reads. Of roughly 20,000 distinct CDR3 sequences listed, around 17% were seen once; the top ten hold less than 30%. The chain joins TRBV30 to TRBJ2-7; D might be TRBD1 or TRBD2, each matching 5 bases. The receptor was isolated from a human donor in good health. Sequencing was carried out using CD8+ T cells from blood. DNA of the CDR3: TGTGCCTGGAGTACCACCGGGACCCACCACGAGCAGTACTTC. Amino acid sequence: CAWSTTGTHHEQYF. Full variable domain (missing parts from reference TRBV30 and TRBJ2-7): SQTIHQWPATLVQPVGSPLSLECTVEGTSNPNLYWYRQAAGRGLQLLFYSVGIGQISSEVPQNLSASRPQDRQFILSSKKLLLSDSGFYLCAWSTTGTHHEQYFGPGTRLTVT.